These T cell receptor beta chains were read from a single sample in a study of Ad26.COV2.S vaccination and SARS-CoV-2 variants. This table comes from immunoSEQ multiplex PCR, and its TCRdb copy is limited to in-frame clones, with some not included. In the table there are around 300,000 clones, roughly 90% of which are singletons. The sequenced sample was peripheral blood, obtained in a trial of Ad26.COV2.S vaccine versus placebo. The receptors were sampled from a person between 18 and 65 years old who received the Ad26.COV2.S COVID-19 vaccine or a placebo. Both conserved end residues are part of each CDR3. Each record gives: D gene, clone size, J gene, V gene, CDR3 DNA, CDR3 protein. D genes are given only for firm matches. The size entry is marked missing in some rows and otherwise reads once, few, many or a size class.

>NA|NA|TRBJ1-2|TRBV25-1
TGTGCCAGCAGTGAGCCTCCCTATGGCTACACCTTC
CASSEPPYGYTF
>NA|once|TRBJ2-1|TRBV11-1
TGTGCCAGCAGCTTAGCTGGGGAGACGATCAGCTCCTACAATGAGCAGTTCTTC
CASSLAGETISSYNEQFF
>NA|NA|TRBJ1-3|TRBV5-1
TGCGCCAGCAGCTTGGACCAGCTCTATGGAAACACCATATATTTT
CASSLDQLYGNTIYF
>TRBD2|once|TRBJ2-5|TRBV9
TGTGCCAGCAGCGTAGAGGGGAGGGGAGAGACCCAGTACTTC
CASSVEGRGETQYF
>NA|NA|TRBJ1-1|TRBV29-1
TGCAGCGCTAAGGCCGGGGGGTACAACACTGAAGCTTTCTTT
CSAKAGGYNTEAFF
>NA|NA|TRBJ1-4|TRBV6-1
TGTGCCAGCAGTGAAACGGGGGGTGGGTTACGACTGTTTTTT
CASSETGGGLRLFF
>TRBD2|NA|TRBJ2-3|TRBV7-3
TGTGCCAGCAGACCGAGCGGGGGGGCCGCAGATACGCAGTATTTT
CASRPSGGAADTQYF
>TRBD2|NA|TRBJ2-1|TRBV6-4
TGTGCCAGCAGCCCCCTAGCGGGAGCCTACAATGAGCAGTTCTTC
CASSPLAGAYNEQFF
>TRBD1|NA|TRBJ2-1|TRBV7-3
TGTGCCAGCAGCTTAATGGGACAGGGAATAGGTGAGCAGTTCTTC
CASSLMGQGIGEQFF
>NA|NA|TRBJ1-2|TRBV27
TGTGCCAGCAGTCCGGACCGACATCTTTTCTATGGCTACACCTTC
CASSPDRHLFYGYTF
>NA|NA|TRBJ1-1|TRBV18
TGTGCCAGCTCACCATTGCAGGCCTCGAGATGGGGAGACACTGAAGCTTTCTTT
CASSPLQASRWGDTEAFF
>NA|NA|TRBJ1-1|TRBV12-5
TGTGCTAGTGGTTTGGTACTTGGGACGGCGAACACTGAAGCTTTCTTT
CASGLVLGTANTEAFF
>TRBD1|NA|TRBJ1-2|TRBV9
TGTGCCAGCAGCCCCAGGGACAGTTTCCTGTATGGCTACACCTTC
CASSPRDSFLYGYTF
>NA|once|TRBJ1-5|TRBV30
TGTGCCTGGAGTGGGGGGGACGGGCCCCAGCATTTT
CAWSGGDGPQHF
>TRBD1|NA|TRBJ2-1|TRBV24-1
TGTGCCACCAGTGACGCCAAGGGACAGGTGTTGACTTACAATGAGCAGTTCTTC
CATSDAKGQVLTYNEQFF
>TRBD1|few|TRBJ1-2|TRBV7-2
TGTGCCAGCAGCTTAGGGGGACAGGGGGCAATCGGTGGCTACACCTTC
CASSLGGQGAIGGYTF
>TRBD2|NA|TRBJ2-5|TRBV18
TGTGCCAGCTCACCTACACTAGCGGGAGGAGTTGCGGAGACCCAGTACTTC
CASSPTLAGGVAETQYF
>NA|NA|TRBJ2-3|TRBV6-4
TGTGCCAGCAGTGAACAGGAGGGCACAGATACGCAGTATTTT
CASSEQEGTDTQYF
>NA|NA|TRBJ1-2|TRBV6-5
TGTGCCAGCAGTTTTTCAGGGTTAGCTAACTATGGCTACACCTTC
CASSFSGLANYGYTF
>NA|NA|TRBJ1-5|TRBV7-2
TGTGCCAGCAGCTTAGTGGGGACTGGCCCTCCTCAGCCCCAGCATTTT
CASSLVGTGPPQPQHF
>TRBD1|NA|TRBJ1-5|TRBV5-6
TGTGCCAGCAGCCGAACGTCGACAGGGTTGGTGGGGCAGCCCCAGCATTTT
CASSRTSTGLVGQPQHF
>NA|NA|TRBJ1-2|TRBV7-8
TGTGCCAGCAGCTTAGCTGTGGGGGGCCGAAACTATGGCTACACCTTC
CASSLAVGGRNYGYTF
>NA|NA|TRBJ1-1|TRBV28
TGTGCCAGCAGTTTGGGCCTCCCGAACACTGAAGCTTTCTTT
CASSLGLPNTEAFF
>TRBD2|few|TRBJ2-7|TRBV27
TGTGCCAGCAGTCCCCTTGGGCAGGGAGGGAACGAGCAGTACTTC
CASSPLGQGGNEQYF
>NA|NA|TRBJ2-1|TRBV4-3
TGCGCCAGCAGACTCTCCGGCGTAGCTTCCAATGAGCAGTTCTTC
CASRLSGVASNEQFF
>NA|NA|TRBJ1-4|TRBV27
TGTGCCAGCAGTTTATGGGGGGCTACTAATGAAAAACTGTTTTTT
CASSLWGATNEKLFF
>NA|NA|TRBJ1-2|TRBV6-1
TGTGCCAGCAGTGAGGGGGCTTACTATGGCTACACCTTC
CASSEGAYYGYTF
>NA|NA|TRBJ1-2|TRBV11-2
TGTGCCAGCGTGGGGCAGGGGCAGTTTGGCTACACCTTC
CASVGQGQFGYTF
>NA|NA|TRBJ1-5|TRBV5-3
TGTGCCAGAAGCTTGGTGGGTTATATCAATCAGCCCCAGCATTTT
CARSLVGYINQPQHF
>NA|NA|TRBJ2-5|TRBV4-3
TGCGCCAGCAGCCAAGATCTACGGTCGGAGACCCAGTACTTC
CASSQDLRSETQYF
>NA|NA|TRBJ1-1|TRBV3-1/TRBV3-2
TGTGCCAGCAGCCCCCGCGCGGTCGGAAACACTGAAGCTTTCTTT
CASSPRAVGNTEAFF
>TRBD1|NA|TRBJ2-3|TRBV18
TGTGCCAGCTCACCACCCACAGGGGGATCTAGCACAGATACGCAGTATTTT
CASSPPTGGSSTDTQYF
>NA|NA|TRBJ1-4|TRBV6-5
TGTGCCAGCAGTTCAATCGACAGGCCTAATGAAAAACTGTTTTTT
CASSSIDRPNEKLFF
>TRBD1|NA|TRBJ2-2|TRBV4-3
TGCGCCAGCAGCCAAGTGGGACAGGGGAGGACCGGGGAGCTGTTTTTT
CASSQVGQGRTGELFF
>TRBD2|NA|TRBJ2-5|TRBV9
TGTGCCAGCAGCGTTCTAGCGGCACAAGAGACCCAGTACTTC
CASSVLAAQETQYF
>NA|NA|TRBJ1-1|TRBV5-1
TGCGCCAGCAGCTTGGCCCCAGGGAGCACTGAAGCTTTCTTT
CASSLAPGSTEAFF
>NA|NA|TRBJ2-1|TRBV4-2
TGTGCCAGCAGCCACCGACCAGGAGTCAATGAGCAGTTCTTC
CASSHRPGVNEQFF
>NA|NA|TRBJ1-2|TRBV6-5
TGTGCCAGCAATTGGGTCCCATATGGCTACACCTTC
CASNWVPYGYTF
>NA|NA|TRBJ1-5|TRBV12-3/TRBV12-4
TGTGCCAGCAGTTTAGTACCGAATCAGCCCCAGCATTTT
CASSLVPNQPQHF
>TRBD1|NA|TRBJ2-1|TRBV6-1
TGTGCCAGCAGTGAATTTAGGGGGCCGACCTACAATGAGCAGTTCTTC
CASSEFRGPTYNEQFF